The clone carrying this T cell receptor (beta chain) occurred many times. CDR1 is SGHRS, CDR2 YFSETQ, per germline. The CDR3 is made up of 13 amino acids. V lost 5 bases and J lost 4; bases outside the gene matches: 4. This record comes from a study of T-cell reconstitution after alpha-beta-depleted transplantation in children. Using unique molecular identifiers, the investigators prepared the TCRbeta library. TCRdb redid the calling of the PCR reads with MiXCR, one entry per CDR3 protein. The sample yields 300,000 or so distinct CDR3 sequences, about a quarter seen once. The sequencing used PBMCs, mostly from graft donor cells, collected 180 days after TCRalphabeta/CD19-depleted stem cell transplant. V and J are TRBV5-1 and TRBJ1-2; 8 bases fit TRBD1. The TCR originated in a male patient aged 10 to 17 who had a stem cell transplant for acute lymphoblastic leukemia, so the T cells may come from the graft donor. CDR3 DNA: TGCGCCAGCAGGACAGGGGAACCCTATGGCTACACCTTC. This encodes CASRTGEPYGYTF.